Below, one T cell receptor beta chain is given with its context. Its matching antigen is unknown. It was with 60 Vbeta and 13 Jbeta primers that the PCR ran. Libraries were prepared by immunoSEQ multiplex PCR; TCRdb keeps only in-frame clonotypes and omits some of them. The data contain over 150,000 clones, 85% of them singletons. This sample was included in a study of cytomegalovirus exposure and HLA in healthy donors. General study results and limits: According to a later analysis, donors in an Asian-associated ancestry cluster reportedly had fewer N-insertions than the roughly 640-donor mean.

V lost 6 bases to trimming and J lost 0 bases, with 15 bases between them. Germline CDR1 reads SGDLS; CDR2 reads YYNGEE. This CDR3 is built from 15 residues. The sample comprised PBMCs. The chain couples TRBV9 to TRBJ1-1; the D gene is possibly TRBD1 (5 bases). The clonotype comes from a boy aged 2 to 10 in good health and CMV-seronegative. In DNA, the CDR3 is TGTGCCAGCACCCGTAGTGGGGGGATGAACACTGAAGCTTTCTTT. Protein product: CASTRSGGMNTEAFF.